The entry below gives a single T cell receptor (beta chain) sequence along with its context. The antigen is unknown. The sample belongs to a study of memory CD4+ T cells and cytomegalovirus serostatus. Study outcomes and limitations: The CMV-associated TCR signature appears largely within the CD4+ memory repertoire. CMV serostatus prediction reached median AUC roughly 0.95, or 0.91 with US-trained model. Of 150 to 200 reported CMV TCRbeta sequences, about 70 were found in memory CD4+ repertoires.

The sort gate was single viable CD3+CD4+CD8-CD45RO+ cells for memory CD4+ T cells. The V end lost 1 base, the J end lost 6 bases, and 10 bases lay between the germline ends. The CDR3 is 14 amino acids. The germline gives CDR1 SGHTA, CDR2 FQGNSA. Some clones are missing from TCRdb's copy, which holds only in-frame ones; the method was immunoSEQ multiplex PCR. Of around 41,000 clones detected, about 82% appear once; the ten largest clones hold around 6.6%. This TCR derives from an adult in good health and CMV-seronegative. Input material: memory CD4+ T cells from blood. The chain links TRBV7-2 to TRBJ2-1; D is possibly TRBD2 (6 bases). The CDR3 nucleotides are TGTGCCAGCAGCTTAGTGGGAGGCCCCAATGAGCAGTTCTTC. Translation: CASSLVGGPNEQFF.